Listed below are T cell receptor beta chains from one sample, sequenced in a study of blood T cell repertoires in COVID-19. Profiled with immunoSEQ multiplex PCR; TCRdb holds only in-frame clones, not every one. The table shows about 190,000 clones, with 88% occurring only once. The sequenced material came from peripheral blood. These receptors all stem from a woman between 40 and 50 years old who had recovered from COVID-19. Both conserved end residues are part of each CDR3. A D gene is named only where the DNA matches it firmly. Size is stated for part of the rows, as once, few or many counts, or as a class when the clone is expanded.

TRBJ2-5	TRBV15	-	-	TGTGCCACCAGCAGAGATAAAGGTTACGGGGAGACCCAGTACTTC	CATSRDKGYGETQYF
TRBJ2-2	TRBV19	-	TRBD2	TGTGCCAGTAGTATAGCCCGAGCGGGAGGATCGAACACCGGGGAGCTGTTTTTT	CASSIARAGGSNTGELFF
TRBJ1-1	TRBV12-3/TRBV12-4	-	-	TGTGCCAGCAGTTTACAGGGTAACACTGAAGCTTTCTTT	CASSLQGNTEAFF
TRBJ2-1	TRBV7-3	once	-	TGTGCCAGCAGCTCAGCCGGGACAACCAATGAGCAGTTCTTC	CASSSAGTTNEQFF
TRBJ1-4	TRBV6-5	-	-	TGTGCCAGCAGACAACAGGGCGGTAATGAAAAACTGTTTTTT	CASRQQGGNEKLFF
TRBJ1-1	TRBV25-1	-	TRBD1	TGTGCCAGCAGCCCCTCCACCGGGACAGAGAACACTGAAGCTTTCTTT	CASSPSTGTENTEAFF
TRBJ2-7	TRBV6-2/TRBV6-3	few	TRBD2	TGTGCCAGCAGCCCCAGCCGGTTCCCCGGGACTAGCGGGAGAAAGGACGAGCAGTACTTC	CASSPSRFPGTSGRKDEQYF
TRBJ1-5	TRBV4-2	few	TRBD1	TGTGCCAGCAGCCACAACAGGGGGCTCGATCAGCCCCAGCATTTT	CASSHNRGLDQPQHF
TRBJ2-1	TRBV6-4	-	-	TGTGCCAGCAGCACATTAGCGAACTACAATGAGCAGTTCTTC	CASSTLANYNEQFF
TRBJ1-4	TRBV5-1	-	-	TGCGCCAGCAGCTTTGATGGACAGAATGAAAAACTGTTTTTT	CASSFDGQNEKLFF
TRBJ2-1	TRBV29-1	few	TRBD2	TGCAGCATAACGGGGGGTCGGTACAATGAGCAGTTCTTC	CSITGGRYNEQFF
TRBJ1-5	TRBV7-8	once	TRBD1	TGTGCCAGCAGCTTGACAGGGGGTATTAGTCAGCCCCAGCATTTT	CASSLTGGISQPQHF
TRBJ2-7	TRBV29-1	-	-	TGCAGCGTTGACCGGGGATACGAGCGGTACTTC	CSVDRGYERYF
TRBJ2-7	TRBV6-1	-	-	TGTGCCAGCAGTGAACAACTCTCCTACGAGCAGTACTTC	CASSEQLSYEQYF
TRBJ2-1	TRBV11-2	few	-	TGTGCCAGCAGCTTAGATCGCAGTCTTAACCGAGGGCAGTTCTTC	CASSLDRSLNRGQFF
TRBJ1-1	TRBV4-2	-	-	TGTGCCAGCAGCAAGGGGGAAGGGGCTTGGAACACTGAAGCTTTCTTT	CASSKGEGAWNTEAFF
TRBJ2-2	TRBV24-1	-	TRBD1	TGTGCCACCAGGGACAGGGAGAACACCGGGGAGCTGTTTTTT	CATRDRENTGELFF
TRBJ1-2	TRBV30	-	TRBD1	TGTGCCTGGAGGGGACAGGGTGCGGACTATGGCTACACCTTC	CAWRGQGADYGYTF
TRBJ1-5	TRBV20-1	-	TRBD1	TGCAGTGCTAGTTCTACAGGGGGTCCCAATCAGCCCCAGCATTTT	CSASSTGGPNQPQHF
TRBJ2-7	TRBV10-3	once	TRBD2	TGTGCCATCAGTCGGGGAGGGATCTCCTACGAGCAGTACTTC	CAISRGGISYEQYF
TRBJ2-7	TRBV10-3	-	TRBD2	TGTGCCAAGCCCACTAGCGGGAACTACACCTACGAGACAGACGAGCAGTACTTC	CAKPTSGNYTYETDEQYF
TRBJ2-3	TRBV5-1	-	-	TGCGCCAGCAGCTCGGGTGGGTACGGCCCCACAGATACGCAGTATTTT	CASSSGGYGPTDTQYF
TRBJ1-3	TRBV30	-	-	TGTGCCTGGAGTCCACGGGACACCATATATTTT	CAWSPRDTIYF
TRBJ2-3	TRBV12-3/TRBV12-4	-	-	TGTGCCAGCAGTAACTCAGGGGATACGCAGTATTTT	CASSNSGDTQYF
TRBJ1-5	TRBV11-2	-	TRBD1	TGTGCCAGCAGCTTAGTAGCGGGACAGGGTCAGCCCCAGCATTTT	CASSLVAGQGQPQHF
TRBJ1-1	TRBV19	-	-	TGTGCCAGTAGTATGGGACATATGAACACTGAAGCTTTCTTT	CASSMGHMNTEAFF
TRBJ1-2	TRBV27	-	-	TGTGCCAGCAGTTCGTGGGGGGGTAACTATGGCTACACCTTC	CASSSWGGNYGYTF
TRBJ2-3	TRBV19	once	TRBD1	TGTGCCAGTAACAGGGGATACACAGATACGCAGTATTTT	CASNRGYTDTQYF
TRBJ2-2	TRBV7-9	-	-	TGTGCCAGCAGCTTAGTGTATGACAGTAAAGGCTCCGGGGAGCTGTTTTTT	CASSLVYDSKGSGELFF
TRBJ1-5	TRBV7-9	-	-	TGTGCCAGCAGCTTCCAGGCACATCAGCCCCAGCATTTT	CASSFQAHQPQHF
TRBJ2-5	TRBV30	-	-	TGTGCCTGGAGTGCGGGGCAAGAGACCCAGTACTTC	CAWSAGQETQYF
TRBJ2-1	TRBV7-2	-	TRBD2	TGTGCCAGCAGCTTGGGGGGGGTAAATGAGCAGTTCTTC	CASSLGGVNEQFF
TRBJ1-4	TRBV7-6	-	-	TGTGCCAGCAGCTTAGTCCCAAATGAAAAACTGTTTTTT	CASSLVPNEKLFF
TRBJ1-5	TRBV6-1	-	-	TGTGCCAGCAGTGAGGGACATGATCAGCCCCAGCATTTT	CASSEGHDQPQHF
TRBJ1-2	TRBV3-1/TRBV3-2	few	-	TGTGCCAGCAGCAAAGCGGAGGGGTCCTATGGCTACACCTTC	CASSKAEGSYGYTF
TRBJ2-1	TRBV10-3	-	TRBD2	TGTGCCATCAGCGAAAAGACTAGCGGGAGTTGGCATGAGCAGTTCTTC	CAISEKTSGSWHEQFF
TRBJ2-1	TRBV4-2	-	-	TGTGCCAGCAGCCCCGGGGGAGCGGACTCCTACAATGAGCAGTTCTTC	CASSPGGADSYNEQFF
TRBJ1-1	TRBV2	many	-	TGTGCCAGCAATGAACTGGGGGCGATGAACACTGAAGCTTTCTTT	CASNELGAMNTEAFF
TRBJ1-1	TRBV5-1	-	TRBD1	TGCGCCAGCAGCAAGGGACAGGCTCCAACTGAAGCTTTCTTT	CASSKGQAPTEAFF
TRBJ1-2	TRBV27	-	-	TGTGCCAGCAGTTCTCAGGGGATGATCTATGGCTACACCTTC	CASSSQGMIYGYTF
TRBJ2-7	TRBV7-9	-	TRBD2	TGTGCCAGCACCCGGGGGGACCTCAACTACGAGCAGTACTTC	CASTRGDLNYEQYF
TRBJ1-1	TRBV7-8	once	-	TGTGCCAGCAGCCATAAACGGGACACCTTATTCACTGAAGCTTTCTTT	CASSHKRDTLFTEAFF
TRBJ1-1	TRBV4-3	-	-	TGCGCCAGCAGCCAAGCCAGGGACACTGAAGCTTTCTTT	CASSQARDTEAFF
TRBJ2-7	TRBV4-1	-	TRBD1	TGCGCCAGCAGCCAAGGGGCAGGGGGCGCGTACGAGCAGTACTTC	CASSQGAGGAYEQYF
TRBJ2-3	TRBV7-9	-	TRBD1	TGTGCCAGCAGCTATGACAGGGGCTTCACAGATACGCAGTATTTT	CASSYDRGFTDTQYF
TRBJ1-6	TRBV6-6	-	TRBD1	TGTGCCAGCAGTCCCCAACCTCAGGGGGCCCAACCCAGCTCCTATAATTCACCCCTCCACTTT	CASSPQPQGAQPSSYNSPLHF
TRBJ1-2	TRBV12-3/TRBV12-4	-	TRBD1	TGTGCCAGCAGCCCCGGGACAGACTATGGCTACACCTTC	CASSPGTDYGYTF
TRBJ2-7	TRBV3-1/TRBV3-2	-	-	TGTGCCAGCAGCCAAGGTACCAGGTTCTACGAGCAGTACTTC	CASSQGTRFYEQYF
TRBJ1-6	TRBV2	-	-	TGTGTCATAACAGGGTGGTTAGATTCACCCCTCCACTTT	CVITGWLDSPLHF
TRBJ1-1	TRBV29-1	-	-	TGCAGCGTTGAGTTCCGGGGGAGTATGAACACTGAAGCTTTCTTT	CSVEFRGSMNTEAFF
TRBJ2-1	TRBV2	-	TRBD2	TGTGCCAGCAGTGAAGCCAGGGGACTAGCGGGAGACAACAATGAGCAGTTCTTC	CASSEARGLAGDNNEQFF
TRBJ1-4	TRBV7-9	-	TRBD1	TGTGCCAGCAGCCGCGGGACAGCCGAGGAAAAACTGTTTTTT	CASSRGTAEEKLFF
TRBJ1-1	TRBV6-5	-	TRBD1	TGTGCCAGCGCTCGACAGGGAACGAACACTGAAGCTTTCTTT	CASARQGTNTEAFF
TRBJ2-7	TRBV3-1/TRBV3-2	-	-	TGTGCCAGCAGCCAAGCCACAGGGTTAGCGCAGTACTTC	CASSQATGLAQYF
TRBJ2-1	TRBV27	few	TRBD2	TGTGCCAGCAGTCTCGGGACTAGCGGGTTCGATGAGCAGTTCTTC	CASSLGTSGFDEQFF
TRBJ2-7	TRBV2	-	TRBD2	TGTGCCACCCGCTCTAGCGGGGGTGCCTACGAGCAGTACTTC	CATRSSGGAYEQYF
TRBJ2-7	TRBV6-5	-	-	TGTGCCAGCAGTTACTTGGCTAGTGGGTACGAGCAGTACTTC	CASSYLASGYEQYF
TRBJ2-1	TRBV15	once	TRBD2	TGTGCCACCAGCAGAGGGACTAGCGGGAGGGCCGGCAATGAGCAGTTCTTC	CATSRGTSGRAGNEQFF